This TCR beta chain stems from a study of cytomegalovirus exposure and HLA in healthy donors. This CDR3 has 14 amino acids. Germline trimming cut 3 bases from V and 6 bases from J; bases unmatched to any gene: 7. CDR1 and CDR2 (germline): SGDLS, YYNGEE. Every donor was a healthy person donating bone marrow. Primers included in the PCR were 60 Vbeta and 13 Jbeta primers. Profiled with immunoSEQ multiplex PCR; TCRdb holds only in-frame clones, not every one. The sample carries about 150,000 clones, roughly 9.7% recorded once. This sequence was found in a man aged 50 to 60 in good health and CMV-seronegative. Sequenced sample: PBMCs. This chain joins TRBV9 and TRBJ2-7, with 9 positions matching TRBD1. The CDR3 DNA follows: TGTGCCAGCAGCGCGGGACAGGGCCTAGGCGAGCAGTACTTC. The encoded protein is CASSAGQGLGEQYF. Looking up the rest from reference TRBV9 and TRBJ2-7 gives the full variable domain: DSGVTQTPKHLITATGQRVTLRCSPRSGDLSVYWYQQSLDQGLQFLIQYYNGEERAKGNILERFSAQQFPDLHSELNLSSLELGDSALYFCASSAGQGLGEQYFGPGTRLTVT.